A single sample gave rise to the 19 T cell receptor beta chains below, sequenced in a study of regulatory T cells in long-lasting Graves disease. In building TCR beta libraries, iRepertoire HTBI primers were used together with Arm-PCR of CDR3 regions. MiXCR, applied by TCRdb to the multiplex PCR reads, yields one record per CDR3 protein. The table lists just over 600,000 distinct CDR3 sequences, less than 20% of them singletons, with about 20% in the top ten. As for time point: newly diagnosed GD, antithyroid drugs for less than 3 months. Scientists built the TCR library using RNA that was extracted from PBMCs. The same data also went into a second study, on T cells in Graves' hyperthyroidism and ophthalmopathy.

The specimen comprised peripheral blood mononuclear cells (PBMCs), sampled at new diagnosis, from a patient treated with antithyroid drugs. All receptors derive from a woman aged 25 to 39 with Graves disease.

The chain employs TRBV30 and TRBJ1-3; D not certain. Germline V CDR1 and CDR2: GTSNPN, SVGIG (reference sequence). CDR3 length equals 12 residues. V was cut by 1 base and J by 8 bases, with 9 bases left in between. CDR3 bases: TGTGCCTGGAGTGCCAGCGGAGACACCATATATTTT. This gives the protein CAWSASGDTIYF.

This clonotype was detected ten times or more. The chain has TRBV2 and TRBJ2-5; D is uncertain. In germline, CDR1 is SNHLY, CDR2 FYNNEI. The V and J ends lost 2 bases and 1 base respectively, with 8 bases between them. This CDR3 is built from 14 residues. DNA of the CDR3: TGTGCCAGCAGTGAAAAACACTTCCAAGAGACCCAGTACTTC. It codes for CASSEKHFQETQYF. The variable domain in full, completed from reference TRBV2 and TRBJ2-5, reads EPEVTQTPSHQVTQMGQEVILRCVPISNHLYFYWYRQILGQKVEFLVSFYNNEISEKSEIFDDQFSVERPDGSNFTLKIRSTKLEDSAMYFCASSEKHFQETQYFGPGTRLLVL.

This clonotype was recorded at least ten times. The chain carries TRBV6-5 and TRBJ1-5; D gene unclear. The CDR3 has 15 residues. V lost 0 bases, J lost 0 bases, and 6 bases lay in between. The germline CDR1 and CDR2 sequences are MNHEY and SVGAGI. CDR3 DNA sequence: TGTGCCAGCAGTTACTCGACGGTTAGCAATCAGCCCCAGCATTTT. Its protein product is CASSYSTVSNQPQHF.

The DNA for the CDR3 is TGCAGTGCCCAGCACGGGAACACCGGGGAGCTGTTTTTT. Translated: CSAQHGNTGELFF. V gene TRBV20-1 combines with J gene TRBJ2-2; D is uncertain. Germline assignment: CDR1 DFQATT and CDR2 SNEGSKA (reference sequence). The CDR3 is 13 residues long. Trimming removed 6 bases from V and 1 base from J, with 9 bases in between.

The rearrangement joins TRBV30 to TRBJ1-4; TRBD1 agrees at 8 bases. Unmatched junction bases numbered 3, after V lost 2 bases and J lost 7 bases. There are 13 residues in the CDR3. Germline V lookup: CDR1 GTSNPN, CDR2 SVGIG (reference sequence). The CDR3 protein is CAWSRGQAEKLFF. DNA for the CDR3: TGTGCCTGGAGTAGGGGACAGGCTGAAAAACTGTTTTTT.

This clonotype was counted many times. CDR3 amino acids: CSARRLAGTDTQYF. In nucleotides, the CDR3 is TGCAGTGCTAGGAGGCTAGCGGGTACAGATACGCAGTATTTT. The chain is built from TRBV20-1 and TRBJ2-3, with 8 bases matching TRBD2. The CDR3 spans 14 residues. Germline V CDR1 and CDR2: DFQATT, SNEGSKA (reference sequence). V trimming: 3 bases; J trimming: 3 bases; junction bases outside the gene matches: 5.

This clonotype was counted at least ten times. The CDR3 is CSARAGEASYNEQFF. For the CDR3, the DNA is TGCAGTGCTAGAGCCGGGGAGGCCTCCTACAATGAGCAGTTCTTC. The gene calls are TRBV20-1 and TRBJ2-1; tentative D call: TRBD2 (6 bases). The CDR3 is 15 amino acids. Germline CDR1 and CDR2: DFQATT and SNEGSKA (reference sequence). The V and J ends lost 1 base and 0 bases respectively, with 10 bases between them.

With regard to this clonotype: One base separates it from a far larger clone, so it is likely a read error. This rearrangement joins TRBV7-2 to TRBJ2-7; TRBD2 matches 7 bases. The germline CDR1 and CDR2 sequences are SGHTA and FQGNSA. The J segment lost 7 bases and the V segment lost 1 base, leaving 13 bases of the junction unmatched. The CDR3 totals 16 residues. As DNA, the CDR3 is TGTGCCAGCAGCTTAGAAGCGGGATTCTCCTACAATGAGCAGTACTTC. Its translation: CASSLEAGFSYNEQYF.

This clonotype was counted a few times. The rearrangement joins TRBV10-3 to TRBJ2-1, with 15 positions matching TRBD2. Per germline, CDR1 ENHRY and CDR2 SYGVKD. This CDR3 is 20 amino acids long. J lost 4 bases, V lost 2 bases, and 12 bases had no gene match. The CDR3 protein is CAISEPGLAGGRALYNEQFF. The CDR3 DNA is TGTGCCATCAGTGAGCCGGGACTAGCGGGAGGCCGGGCCTTATACAATGAGCAGTTCTTC.

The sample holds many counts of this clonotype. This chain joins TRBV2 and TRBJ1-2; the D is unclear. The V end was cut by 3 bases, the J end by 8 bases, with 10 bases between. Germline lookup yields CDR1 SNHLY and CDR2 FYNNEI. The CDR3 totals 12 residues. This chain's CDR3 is CASSDSGRGYTF. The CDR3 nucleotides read TGTGCCAGCAGTGATTCTGGGAGAGGCTACACCTTC.

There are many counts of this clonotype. The CDR3 DNA is TGCAGCGGGAGAGGGACTGAAGCTTTCTTT. Amino acid sequence: CSGRGTEAFF. The chain combines TRBV29-1 with TRBJ1-1, with no clear D. This CDR3 spans 10 amino acids. The germline gives CDR1 SQVTM, CDR2 ANQGSEA. The V end was cut by 7 bases, the J end by 5 bases, with 8 bases between.

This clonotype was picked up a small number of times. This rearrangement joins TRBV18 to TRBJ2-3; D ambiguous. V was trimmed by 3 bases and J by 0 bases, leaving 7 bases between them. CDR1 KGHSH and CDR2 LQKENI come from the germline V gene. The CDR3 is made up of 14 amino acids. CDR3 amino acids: CASSPQKSTDTQYF. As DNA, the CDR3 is TGTGCCAGCTCACCGCAGAAAAGCACAGATACGCAGTATTTT.

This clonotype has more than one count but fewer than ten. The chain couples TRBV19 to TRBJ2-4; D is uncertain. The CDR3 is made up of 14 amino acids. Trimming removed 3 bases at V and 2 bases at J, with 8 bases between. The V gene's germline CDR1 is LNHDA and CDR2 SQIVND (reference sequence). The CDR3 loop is CASSIVASKNIQYF. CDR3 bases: TGTGCCAGTAGTATCGTTGCGTCCAAAAACATTCAGTACTTC.

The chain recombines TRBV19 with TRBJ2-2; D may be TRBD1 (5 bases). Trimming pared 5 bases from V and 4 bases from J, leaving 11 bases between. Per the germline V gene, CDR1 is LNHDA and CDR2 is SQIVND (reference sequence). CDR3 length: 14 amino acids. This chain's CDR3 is CASSVTDLTGELFF. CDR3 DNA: TGTGCCAGTAGTGTGACAGATCTCACCGGGGAGCTGTTTTTT.

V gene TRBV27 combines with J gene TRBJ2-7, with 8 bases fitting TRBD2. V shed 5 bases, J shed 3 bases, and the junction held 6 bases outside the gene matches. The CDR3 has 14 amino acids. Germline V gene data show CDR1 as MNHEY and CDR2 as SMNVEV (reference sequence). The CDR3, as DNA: TGTGCCAGCAGTCTAAAAAGCGGGAGCTACGAGCAGTACTTC. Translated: CASSLKSGSYEQYF.

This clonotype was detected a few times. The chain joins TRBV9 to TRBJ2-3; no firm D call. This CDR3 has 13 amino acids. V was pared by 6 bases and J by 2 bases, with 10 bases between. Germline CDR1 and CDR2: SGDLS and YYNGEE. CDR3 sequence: CASTLPPTDTQYF. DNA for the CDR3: TGTGCCAGCACCCTGCCCCCCACAGATACGCAGTATTTT.

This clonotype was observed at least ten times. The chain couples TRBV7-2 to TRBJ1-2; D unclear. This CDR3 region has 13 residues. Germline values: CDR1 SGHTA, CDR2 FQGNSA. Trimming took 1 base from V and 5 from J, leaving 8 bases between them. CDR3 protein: CASSLETDYGYTF. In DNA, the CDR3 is TGTGCCAGCAGCTTAGAAACAGATTATGGCTACACCTTC.

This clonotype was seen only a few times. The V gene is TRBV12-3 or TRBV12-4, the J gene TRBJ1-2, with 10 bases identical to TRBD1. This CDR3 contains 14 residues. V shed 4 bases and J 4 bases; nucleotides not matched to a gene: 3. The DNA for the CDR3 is TGTGCCAGCAGTTGGGACAGGGGTAGCTATGGCTACACCTTC. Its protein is CASSWDRGSYGYTF.

Here the CDR3 reads CASSPLQGSVGGNQPQHF. The CDR3 DNA reads as TGTGCCAGCAGTCCCCTTCAAGGGAGTGTAGGTGGCAATCAGCCCCAGCATTTT. The V and J genes are TRBV27 and TRBJ1-5; D gene uncertain. Trimming shortened V by 5 bases and J by 2 bases, and 22 bases separated the two germline ends. This CDR3 spans 18 amino acids. Germline loops: CDR1 MNHEY, CDR2 SMNVEV (reference sequence).